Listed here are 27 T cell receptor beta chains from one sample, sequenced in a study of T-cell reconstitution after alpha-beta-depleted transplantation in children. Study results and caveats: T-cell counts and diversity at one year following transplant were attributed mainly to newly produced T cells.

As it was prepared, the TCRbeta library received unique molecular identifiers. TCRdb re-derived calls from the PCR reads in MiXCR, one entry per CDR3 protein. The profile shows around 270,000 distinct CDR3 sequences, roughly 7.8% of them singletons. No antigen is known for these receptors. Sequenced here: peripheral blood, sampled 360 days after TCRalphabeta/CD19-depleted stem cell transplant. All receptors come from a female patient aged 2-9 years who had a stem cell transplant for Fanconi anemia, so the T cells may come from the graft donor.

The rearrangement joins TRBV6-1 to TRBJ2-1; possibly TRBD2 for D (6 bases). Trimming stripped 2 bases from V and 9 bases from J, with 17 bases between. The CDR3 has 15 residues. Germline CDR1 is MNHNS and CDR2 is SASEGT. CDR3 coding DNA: TGTGCCAGCAGTGAACGGTGGAGGGATCGTATTGAGCAGTTCTTC. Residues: CASSERWRDRIEQFF.

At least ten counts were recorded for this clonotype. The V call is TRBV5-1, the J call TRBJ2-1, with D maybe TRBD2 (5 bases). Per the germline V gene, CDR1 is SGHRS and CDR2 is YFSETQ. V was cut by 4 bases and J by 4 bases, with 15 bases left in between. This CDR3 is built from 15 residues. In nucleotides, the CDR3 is TGCGCCAGCAGCCCCCCTGCGGGCCCTTACAATGAGCAGTTCTTC. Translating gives CASSPPAGPYNEQFF.

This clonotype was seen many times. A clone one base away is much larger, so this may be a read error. CDR3 coding DNA: TGTGCCAGCAGTGTTAGGTACGAGCAGTACTTC. This translates into CASSVRYEQYF. This chain uses TRBV2 with TRBJ2-7, with D uncertain. The length of the CDR3 is 11 residues. The germline V gene encodes CDR1 SNHLY and CDR2 FYNNEI. The V end lost 4 bases, the J end lost 4 bases, and 5 bases lay between the germline ends.

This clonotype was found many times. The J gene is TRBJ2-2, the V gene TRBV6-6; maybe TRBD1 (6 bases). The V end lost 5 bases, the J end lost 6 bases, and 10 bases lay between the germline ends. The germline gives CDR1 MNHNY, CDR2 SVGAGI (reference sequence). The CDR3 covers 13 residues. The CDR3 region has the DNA TGTGCCAGCAGTACAGGGATCGCCGGGGAGCTGTTTTTT. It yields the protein CASSTGIAGELFF.

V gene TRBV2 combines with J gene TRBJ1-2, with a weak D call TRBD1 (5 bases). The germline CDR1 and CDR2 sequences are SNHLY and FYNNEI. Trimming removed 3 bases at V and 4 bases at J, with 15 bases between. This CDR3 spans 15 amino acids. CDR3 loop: CASSDRGVVLYGYTF. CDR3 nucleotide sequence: TGTGCCAGCAGTGATAGAGGGGTGGTCCTCTATGGCTACACCTTC.

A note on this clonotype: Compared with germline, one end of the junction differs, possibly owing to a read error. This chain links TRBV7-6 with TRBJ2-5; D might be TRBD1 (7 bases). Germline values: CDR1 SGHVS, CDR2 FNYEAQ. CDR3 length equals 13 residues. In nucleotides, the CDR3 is TGTGCCAGCAGCTTATCCAGGGGGGAGACCCAGCACTTC. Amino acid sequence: CASSLSRGETQHF.

The CDR3 reads CASSQGPGGRETQYF. The DNA of the CDR3 is TGTGCCAGCAGCCAAGGTCCGGGGGGGCGAGAGACCCAGTACTTC. The chain carries TRBV3-1 and TRBJ2-5, with 8 bases aligning to TRBD2. The CDR3 extends over 15 amino acids. The germline V gene has CDR1 LGHDT and CDR2 YNNKEL (reference sequence). J gave up 4 bases and V 1 base, and 5 bases lay outside the gene matches.

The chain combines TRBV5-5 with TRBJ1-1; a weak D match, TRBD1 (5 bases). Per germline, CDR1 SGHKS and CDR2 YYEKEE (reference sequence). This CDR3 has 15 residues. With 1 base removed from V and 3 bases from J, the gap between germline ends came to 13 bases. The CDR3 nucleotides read TGTGCCAGCAGCTTGCTTTCAGGGATGGACACTGAAGCTTTCTTT. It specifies CASSLLSGMDTEAFF. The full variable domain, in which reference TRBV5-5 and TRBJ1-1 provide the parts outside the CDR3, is DAGVTQSPTHLIKTRGQQVTLRCSPISGHKSVSWYQQVLGQGPQFIFQYYEKEERGRGNFPDRFSARQFPNYSSELNVNALLLGDSALYLCASSLLSGMDTEAFFGQGTRLTVV.

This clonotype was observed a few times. The CDR3 spells CSASRDTGELFF. The DNA for the CDR3 is TGCAGTGCTTCAAGGGACACCGGGGAGCTGTTTTTT. The chain is built from TRBV20-1 and TRBJ2-2; D gene unclear. The germline V gene has CDR1 DFQATT and CDR2 SNEGSKA (reference sequence). Deletions cut 5 bases from V and 3 bases from J, with 7 bases between. CDR3 length: 12 amino acids.

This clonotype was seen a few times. This CDR3 reads CSAKPELYPGPDNEQFF. In DNA form, the CDR3 reads TGCAGTGCCAAGCCTGAACTTTACCCAGGGCCCGACAATGAGCAGTTCTTC. The genes are TRBV20-1 and TRBJ2-1; D may be TRBD1 (5 bases). Trimming took 6 bases from V and 5 from J, leaving 26 bases between them. The CDR3 runs 17 residues. From germline, CDR1 is DFQATT and CDR2 SNEGSKA (reference sequence).

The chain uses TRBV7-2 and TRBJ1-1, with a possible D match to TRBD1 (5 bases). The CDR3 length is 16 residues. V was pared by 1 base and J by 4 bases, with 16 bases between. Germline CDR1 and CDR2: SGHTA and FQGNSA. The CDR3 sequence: CASSLVQGGAGTEAFF. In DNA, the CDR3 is TGTGCCAGCAGCTTAGTGCAGGGCGGGGCTGGCACTGAAGCTTTCTTT.

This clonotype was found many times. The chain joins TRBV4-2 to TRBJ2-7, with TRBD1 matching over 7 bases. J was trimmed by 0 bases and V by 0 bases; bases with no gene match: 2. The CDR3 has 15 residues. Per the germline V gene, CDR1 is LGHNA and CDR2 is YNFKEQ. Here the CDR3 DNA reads TGTGCCAGCAGCCAAGAGGGACAGAGCTCCTACGAGCAGTACTTC. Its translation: CASSQEGQSSYEQYF.

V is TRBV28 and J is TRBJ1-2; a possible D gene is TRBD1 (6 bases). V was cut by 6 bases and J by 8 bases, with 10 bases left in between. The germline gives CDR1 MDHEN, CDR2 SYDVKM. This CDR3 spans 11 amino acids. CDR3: CASRRRGGYTF. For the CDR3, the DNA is TGTGCCAGCAGGCGGAGGGGGGGCTACACCTTC.

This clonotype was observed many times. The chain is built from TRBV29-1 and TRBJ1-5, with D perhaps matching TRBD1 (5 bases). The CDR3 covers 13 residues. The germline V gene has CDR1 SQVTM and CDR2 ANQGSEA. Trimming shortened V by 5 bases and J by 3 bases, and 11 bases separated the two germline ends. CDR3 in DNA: TGCAGCGTTCTCCAGGGTACCAATCAGCCCCAGCATTTT. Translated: CSVLQGTNQPQHF.

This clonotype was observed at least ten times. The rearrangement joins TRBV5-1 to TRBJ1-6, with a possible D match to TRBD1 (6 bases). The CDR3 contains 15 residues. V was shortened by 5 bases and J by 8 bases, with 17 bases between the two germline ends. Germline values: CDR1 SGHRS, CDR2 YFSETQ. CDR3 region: CASRSGDLWDSPLHF. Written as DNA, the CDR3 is TGCGCCAGCAGGTCAGGGGATCTCTGGGATTCACCCCTCCACTTT.

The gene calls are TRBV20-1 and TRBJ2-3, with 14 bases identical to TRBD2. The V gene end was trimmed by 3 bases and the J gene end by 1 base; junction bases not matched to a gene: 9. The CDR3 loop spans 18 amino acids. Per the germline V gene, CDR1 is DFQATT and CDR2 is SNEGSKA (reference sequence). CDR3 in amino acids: CSASYGTSGSWGTDTQYF. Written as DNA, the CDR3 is TGCAGTGCTAGTTATGGGACTAGCGGGAGTTGGGGCACAGATACGCAGTATTTT.

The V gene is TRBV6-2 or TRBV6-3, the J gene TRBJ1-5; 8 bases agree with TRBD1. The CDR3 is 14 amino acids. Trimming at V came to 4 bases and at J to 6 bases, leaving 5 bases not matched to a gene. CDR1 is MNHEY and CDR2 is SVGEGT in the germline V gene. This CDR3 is CASSSRQGPQPQHF. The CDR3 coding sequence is TGTGCCAGCAGTTCCCGACAGGGGCCTCAGCCCCAGCATTTT.

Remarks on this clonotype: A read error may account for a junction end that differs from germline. The CDR3 sequence: CASSSRRDQLQHF. DNA of the CDR3: TGTGCCAGCAGTTCCCGACGGGATCAGCTCCAGCATTTT. V is TRBV28 and J is TRBJ1-5; unclear D gene. From germline, CDR1 is MDHEN and CDR2 SYDVKM. The CDR3 length is 13 residues.

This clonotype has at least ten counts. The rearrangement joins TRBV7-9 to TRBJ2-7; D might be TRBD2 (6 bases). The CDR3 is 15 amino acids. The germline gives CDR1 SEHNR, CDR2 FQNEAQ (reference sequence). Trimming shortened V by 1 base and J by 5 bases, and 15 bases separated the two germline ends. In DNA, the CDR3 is TGTGCCAGCAGCTTAGGCGGGACCCCATCCCACGAGCAGTACTTC. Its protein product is CASSLGGTPSHEQYF.

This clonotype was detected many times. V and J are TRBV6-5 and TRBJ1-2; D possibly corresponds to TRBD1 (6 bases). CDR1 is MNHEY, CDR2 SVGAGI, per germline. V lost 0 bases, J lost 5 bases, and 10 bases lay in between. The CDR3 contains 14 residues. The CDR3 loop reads CASSYSSQGYGYTF. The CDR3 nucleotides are TGTGCCAGCAGTTACTCTTCACAGGGTTATGGCTACACCTTC.

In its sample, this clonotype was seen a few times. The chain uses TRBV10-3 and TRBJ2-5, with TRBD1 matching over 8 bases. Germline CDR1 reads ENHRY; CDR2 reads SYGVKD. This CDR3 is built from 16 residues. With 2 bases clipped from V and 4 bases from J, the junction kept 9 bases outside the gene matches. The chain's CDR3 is CAISEGVPDRGETQYF. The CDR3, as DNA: TGTGCCATCAGTGAGGGAGTCCCTGACAGGGGAGAGACCCAGTACTTC.

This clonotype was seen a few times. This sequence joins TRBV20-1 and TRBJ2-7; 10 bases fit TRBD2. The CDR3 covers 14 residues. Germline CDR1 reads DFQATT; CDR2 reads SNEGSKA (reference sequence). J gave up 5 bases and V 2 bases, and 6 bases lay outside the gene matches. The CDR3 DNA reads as TGCAGTGCTAGAAGCAGCGGGAGGGCTCACGAGCAGTACTTC. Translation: CSARSSGRAHEQYF.

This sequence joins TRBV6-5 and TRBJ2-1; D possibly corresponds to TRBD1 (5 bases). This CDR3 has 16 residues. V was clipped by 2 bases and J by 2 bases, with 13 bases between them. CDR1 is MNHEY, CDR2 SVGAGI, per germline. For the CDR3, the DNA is TGTGCCAGCAGTTACCCTCCCGCCAGGGCCTACAATGAGCAGTTCTTC. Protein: CASSYPPARAYNEQFF.

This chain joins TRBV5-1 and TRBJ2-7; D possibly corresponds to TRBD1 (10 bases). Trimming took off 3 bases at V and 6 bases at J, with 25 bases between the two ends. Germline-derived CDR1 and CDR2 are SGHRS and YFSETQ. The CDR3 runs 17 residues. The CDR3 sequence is CASSSGTGASGGFEQYF. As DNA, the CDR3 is TGCGCCAGCAGCTCCGGGACAGGGGCAAGCGGGGGGTTCGAGCAGTACTTC.

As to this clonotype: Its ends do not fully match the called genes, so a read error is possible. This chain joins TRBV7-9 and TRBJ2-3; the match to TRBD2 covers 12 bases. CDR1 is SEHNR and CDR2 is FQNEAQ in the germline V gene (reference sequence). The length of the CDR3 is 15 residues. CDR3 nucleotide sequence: TGTGCCAGCAGCCGAACCGGACTAGCGGGGACCGCGGTTAATTTT. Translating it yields CASSRTGLAGTAVNF.

This CDR3 reads CASSLERGSYGYTF. The CDR3 bases are TGCGCCAGCAGCCTCGAGAGGGGATCCTATGGCTACACCTTC. The chain combines TRBV4-3 with TRBJ1-2; TRBD1 is a possible D gene (5 bases). CDR1 is LGHNA, CDR2 YSLEER, per germline. Trimming stripped 4 bases from V and 4 bases from J, with 13 bases between. There are 14 residues in the CDR3.

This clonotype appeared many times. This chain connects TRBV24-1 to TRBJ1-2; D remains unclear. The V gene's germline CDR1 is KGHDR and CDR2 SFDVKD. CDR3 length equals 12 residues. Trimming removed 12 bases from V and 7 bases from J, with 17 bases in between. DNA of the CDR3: TGTGCCTCCGGAAGCTGGTGGGGTGGCTACACCTTC. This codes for CASGSWWGGYTF.